Shown below are 13 T cell receptor beta chains from a single sample sequenced in a study of early T cells in non-severe SARS-CoV-2 infection. TCRdb ran MiXCR on the 5' RACE reads and lists one entry per CDR3 protein. The sample holds 17,000 or so distinct CDR3 sequences, approximately 5.4% seen once. The input for sequencing was whole blood, taken at baseline. These receptors all come from an adult who was a healthcare worker with PCR-confirmed SARS-CoV-2 infection or an uninfected control (not recorded which).

In this sample, this clonotype turned up many times. The rearrangement joins TRBV4-3 to TRBJ2-5; D possibly corresponds to TRBD2 (5 bases). Germline V gives CDR1 LGHNA, CDR2 YSLEER. V lost 0 bases to trimming and J lost 5 bases, with 13 bases between them. This CDR3 comprises 15 residues. The CDR3 spells CASSQDRNSVETQYF. The CDR3 nucleotides are TGCGCCAGCAGCCAAGATCGGAATAGCGTCGAGACCCAGTACTTC.

This clonotype is judged medium-sized. The chain combines TRBV29-1 with TRBJ2-5; no firm D call. The CDR3 extends over 11 amino acids. The germline V and J ends were trimmed by 4 bases and 5 bases, with 8 bases remaining between them. Germline V gene data show CDR1 as SQVTM and CDR2 as ANQGSEA. The CDR3, as DNA: TGCAGCGTTGCCCGCTCGGAGACCCAGTACTTC. Amino acid sequence: CSVARSETQYF.

This clonotype was found a few times. The J gene is TRBJ2-5, the V gene TRBV7-7; maybe TRBD1 (5 bases). CDR1 is SSHAT, CDR2 FNYEAQ, per germline (reference sequence). V dropped 2 bases and J dropped 5 bases, with 15 bases sitting between them. The CDR3 has 15 residues. CDR3 sequence: CASSLIGGARETQYF. As DNA, the CDR3 is TGTGCCAGCAGCTTAATTGGTGGGGCCCGGGAGACCCAGTACTTC.

This chain links TRBV11-3 with TRBJ2-3; TRBD1 agrees at 7 bases. Looked up from germline, CDR1 is SGHNT and CDR2 is YENEEA. There are 14 residues in the CDR3. V gave up 5 bases and J gave up 2 bases; unmatched junction bases: 4. The CDR3 bases are TGTGCCAGCAGCATCGGGACAGTCACAGATACGCAGTATTTT. Translating gives CASSIGTVTDTQYF.

The sample holds many counts of this clonotype. This chain links TRBV6-1 with TRBJ2-3, with 9 bases aligning to TRBD2. The CDR3 length is 15 residues. With 7 bases clipped from V and 4 bases from J, the junction kept 9 bases outside the gene matches. Germline V gene lookup returns CDR1 MNHNS and CDR2 SASEGT. This CDR3 is CASILSGGLADTQYF. The CDR3 nucleotides read TGTGCCAGCATTCTAAGCGGGGGGCTAGCAGATACGCAGTATTTT.

There are many counts of this clonotype. The chain combines TRBV14 with TRBJ1-6; TRBD1 aligns across 7 bases. Germline V gene sequence: CDR1 SGHDN, CDR2 FVKESK. The CDR3 length is 16 residues. V was pared by 4 bases and J by 8 bases, with 11 bases of the junction left unmatched. The CDR3 spells CASSRRTGVFDSPLHF. The DNA of the CDR3 is TGTGCCAGCAGCCGAAGAACAGGGGTATTCGATTCACCCCTCCACTTT.

This clonotype was counted at least ten times. The chain couples TRBV12-5 to TRBJ2-5; D gene uncertain. V gave up 3 bases and J gave up 2 bases, with 7 bases separating them. This CDR3 has 13 amino acids. Germline CDR1 reads LGHNT; CDR2 reads FRNRAP. The CDR3 loop is CASGFRSQETQYF. The CDR3 bases are TGTGCTAGTGGTTTTCGCTCTCAAGAGACCCAGTACTTC. Based on the CDR3 plus reference TRBV12-5 and TRBJ2-5, the full variable domain is DARVTQTPRHKVTEMGQEVTMRCQPILGHNTVFWYRQTMMQGLELLAYFRNRAPLDDSGMPKDRFSAEMPDATLATLKIQPSEPRDSAVYFCASGFRSQETQYFGPGTRLLVL.

The chain links TRBV27 to TRBJ2-3; D gene unclear. With 7 bases removed from V and 2 bases from J, the gap between germline ends came to 13 bases. From germline, CDR1 is MNHEY and CDR2 SMNVEV (reference sequence). The CDR3 has 14 amino acids. CDR3 in amino acids: CASTLSRATDTQYF. Here the CDR3 DNA reads TGTGCCAGCACTCTGTCTAGGGCCACAGATACGCAGTATTTT.

This clonotype was seen repeatedly, ten times or more. The V and J genes are TRBV5-1 and TRBJ2-7; D is perhaps TRBD1 (5 bases). V lost 2 bases and J lost 3, with 9 bases in between. Germline CDR1 and CDR2: SGHRS and YFSETQ. There are 13 residues in the CDR3. CDR3 sequence reads: CASSFQGNYEQYF. The DNA for the CDR3 is TGCGCCAGCAGCTTTCAGGGAAACTACGAGCAGTACTTC.

This clonotype was seen repeatedly, ten times or more. V usage is TRBV4-3 and J usage is TRBJ2-1; 12 bases match TRBD2. The V gene's germline CDR1 is LGHNA and CDR2 YSLEER. This CDR3 contains 15 residues. With V trimmed by 0 bases and J by 9 bases, 3 bases remained unmatched. CDR3 bases: TGCGCCAGCAGCCAAGACCTAGCGGGGGGGCGTGAGCAGTTCTTC. It is translated as CASSQDLAGGREQFF.

Ten or more counts support this clonotype. The rearrangement uses TRBV12-3 or TRBV12-4 and TRBJ2-3; D unresolved. V was cut by 6 bases and J by 0 bases, with 10 bases left in between. The CDR3 extends over 14 amino acids. Written as DNA, the CDR3 is TGTGCCAGCAGCCCACAACATAGCACAGATACGCAGTATTTT. Its translation: CASSPQHSTDTQYF.

The table lists this clonotype with many counts. The CDR3 is CASSRQGGETEAFF. The CDR3 DNA reads TGCGCCAGCAGTAGACAGGGAGGGGAGACTGAAGCTTTCTTT. The V and J genes are TRBV5-1 and TRBJ1-1; 7 bases are a match to TRBD1. In germline, CDR1 is SGHRS, CDR2 YFSETQ. The V segment lost 5 bases and the J segment 5 bases; nucleotides outside the gene matches: 9. CDR3 length: 14 residues.

This clonotype was seen at least ten times. The rearrangement joins TRBV20-1 to TRBJ2-3, with 7 bases identical to TRBD2. With V trimmed by 8 bases and J by 5 bases, 7 bases remained unmatched. CDR3 length: 12 residues. In germline, CDR1 is DFQATT, CDR2 SNEGSKA (reference sequence). The CDR3 nucleotides are TGCAGTCACAAGACGGGAGGAGATACGCAGTATTTT. Translation: CSHKTGGDTQYF.